This T cell receptor (beta chain) was identified in a study of molecular identifiers for immune sequencing clone quantification. A word on this clonotype: Its target is unknown.

Trimming stripped 5 bases from V and 0 bases from J, with 8 bases between. Germline CDR1 is SEHNR and CDR2 is FQNEAQ (reference sequence). This CDR3 has 14 residues. In preparing bulk TCR libraries, previously described methods and listed TCR primers were used. Each CDR3 protein gets one entry after TCRdb re-called the PCR reads with MiXCR. This sample has about 640,000 distinct CDR3 sequences, with approximately 20% found just once. Study observations and caveats: Over 97% of effector molecules, but under 1% in naive cells, were held by clones with more than 20 RNA copies.

This TCR was sampled from a human donor in good health. Some libraries in this study had Jurkat cell RNA spiked in. What was sequenced was naive CD8+ T cells from blood, with Jurkat cell RNA spiked in. Subset here: FACS-sorted CD8+CD4-CCR7+CD45RA+ naive T cells. The J gene is TRBJ1-3, the V gene TRBV7-9, with no clear D. The CDR3 DNA is TGTGCCAGCAGCACGAGTAGCTCTGGAAACACCATATATTTT. As protein: CASSTSSSGNTIYF.